Below are 10 T cell receptor beta chains sequenced from a single sample in a study of T-cell memory formation after mild COVID-19. Using its own MiXCR run on the 5' RACE reads, TCRdb lists one record per CDR3 protein. The repertoire includes approximately 170,000 distinct CDR3 sequences, approximately 12% of them detected once, and 3.3% sits in the top ten. Sequencing was performed on PBMCs or a T cell subset sorted from them (not recorded which). These receptors came from a man aged 18 to 35 who had mild COVID-19 (a few samples of this study predate the infection). Cell type and time point are not known.

There are a few counts of this clonotype. The rearrangement uses TRBV20-1 and TRBJ2-3; 9 nucleotides agree with TRBD2. CDR3 length: 14 residues. Germline-derived CDR1 and CDR2 are DFQATT and SNEGSKA (reference sequence). With 5 bases clipped from V and 1 base from J, the junction kept 4 bases outside the gene matches. For the CDR3, the DNA is TGCAGTGCTGTGCGGGGGGGCGGCACAGATACGCAGTATTTT. This codes for CSAVRGGGTDTQYF.

DNA for the CDR3: TGCGCCAGCAGCTCCCGACAGGGCGGTAACACTGAAGCTTTCTTT. Translating gives CASSSRQGGNTEAFF. The rearrangement uses TRBV5-1 and TRBJ1-1; TRBD1 matches 7 bases. The CDR3 has 15 amino acids. The germline V gene has CDR1 SGHRS and CDR2 YFSETQ. Germline trimming cut 3 bases from V and 2 bases from J; bases unmatched to any gene: 7.

In this sample, this clonotype turned up a few times. J is TRBJ1-5 and V is TRBV27, with TRBD1 identical over 7 bases. The V gene's germline CDR1 is MNHEY and CDR2 SMNVEV (reference sequence). The CDR3 spans 14 residues. Trimming cost V 5 bases and J 7 bases; bases outside gene matches: 8. CDR3 region: CASSPGQGGQPQHF. Here the CDR3 DNA reads TGTGCCAGCAGTCCAGGGCAGGGGGGGCAGCCCCAGCATTTT.

The CDR3 DNA sequence: TGTGCCAGCAACCCGGGGCCAGCGGAGACAGATACGCAGTATTTT. It is translated as CASNPGPAETDTQYF. The chain joins TRBV12-3 or TRBV12-4 to TRBJ2-3, with D perhaps assigned TRBD1 or TRBD2 (5 bases each). The CDR3 is 15 residues long. Trimming left V 7 bases short and J 3 bases short, with 17 bases between.

The chain carries TRBV20-1 and TRBJ2-3, with D possibly matching TRBD2 (6 bases). CDR1 DFQATT and CDR2 SNEGSKA come from the germline V gene (reference sequence). V dropped 3 bases and J dropped 2 bases, with 12 bases sitting between them. The CDR3 is made up of 14 amino acids. In DNA, the CDR3 is TGCAGTGCTAGTGCCGGGACTTACACAGATACGCAGTATTTT. Residues: CSASAGTYTDTQYF.

This clonotype occurred a few times. The rearrangement uses TRBV5-1 and TRBJ1-1; D gene unclear. The CDR3 runs to 14 residues. V was shortened by 0 bases and J by 4 bases, with 10 bases between the two germline ends. Germline-derived CDR1 and CDR2 are SGHRS and YFSETQ. The CDR3: CASSLAEQPTEAFF. As DNA, the CDR3 is TGCGCCAGCAGCTTGGCGGAACAGCCCACTGAAGCTTTCTTT. The whole variable domain, filled in from reference TRBV5-1 and TRBJ1-1, reads KAGVTQTPRYLIKTRGQQVTLSCSPISGHRSVSWYQQTPGQGLQFLFEYFSETQRNKGNFPGRFSGRQFSNSRSEMNVSTLELGDSALYLCASSLAEQPTEAFFGQGTRLTVV.

This chain uses TRBV4-1 with TRBJ1-2; D is possibly TRBD1 (6 bases). Between the trimmed V and J ends, which lost 0 bases and 5 bases, there was a span of 10 bases. CDR3 length equals 14 residues. Germline V CDR1 and CDR2: MGHRA, YSYEKL. In nucleotides, the CDR3 is TGCGCCAGCAGCCAAGAACAGGGCCCATATGGCTACACCTTC. Protein sequence: CASSQEQGPYGYTF.

The sample holds a few counts of this clonotype. The V gene is TRBV5-1, the J gene TRBJ2-3; 9 nucleotides align to TRBD2. J lost 1 base, V lost 7 bases, and 1 base had no gene match. Germline assignment: CDR1 SGHRS and CDR2 YFSETQ. The CDR3 has 13 residues. Here the CDR3 DNA reads TGCGCCAGCGCGGGGGGGCGCACAGATACGCAGTATTTT. Translation: CASAGGRTDTQYF.

This clonotype has ten or more counts. The rearrangement links TRBV7-2 to TRBJ2-3; D call uncertain. CDR1 is SGHTA, CDR2 FQGNSA, per germline. The CDR3 loop spans 15 amino acids. V dropped 2 bases and J dropped 0 bases, with 9 bases sitting between them. The CDR3 nucleotides read TGTGCCAGCAGCTTACAAAGCGTTAGCACAGATACGCAGTATTTT. Translation gives CASSLQSVSTDTQYF. Combining the CDR3 with reference TRBV7-2 and TRBJ2-3 gives the whole variable domain GAGVSQSPSNKVTEKGKDVELRCDPISGHTALYWYRQSLGQGLEFLIYFQGNSAPDKSGLPSDRFSAERTGGSVSTLTIQRTQQEDSAVYLCASSLQSVSTDTQYFGPGTRLTVL.

The table lists this clonotype with a few counts. The chain carries TRBV7-9 and TRBJ1-6; tentatively, D is TRBD1 (5 bases). CDR3 length equals 14 residues. Trimming took 8 bases from V and 8 from J, leaving 16 bases between them. CDR1 is SEHNR, CDR2 FQNEAQ, per germline (reference sequence). The CDR3 here is CASQRGRGDSPLHF. Written as DNA, the CDR3 is TGTGCCAGCCAGAGGGGTCGGGGGGATTCACCCCTCCACTTT.